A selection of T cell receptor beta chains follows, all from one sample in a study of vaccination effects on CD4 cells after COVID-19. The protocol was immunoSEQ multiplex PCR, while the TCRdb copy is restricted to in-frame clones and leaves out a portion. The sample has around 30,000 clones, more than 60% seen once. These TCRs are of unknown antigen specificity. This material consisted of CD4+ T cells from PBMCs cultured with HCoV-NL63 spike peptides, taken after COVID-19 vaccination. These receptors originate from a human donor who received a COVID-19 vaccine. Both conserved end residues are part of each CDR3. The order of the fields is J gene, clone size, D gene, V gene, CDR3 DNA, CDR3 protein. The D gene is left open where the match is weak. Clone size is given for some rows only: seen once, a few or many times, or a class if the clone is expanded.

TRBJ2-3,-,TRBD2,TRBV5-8,TGTGCCAGCAGCTGGGGCGGGGGACCGAGCCCAGATACGCAGTATTTT,CASSWGGGPSPDTQYF
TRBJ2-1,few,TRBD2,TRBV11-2,TGTGCCAGCAGCTTAGTAGGCCTAGCGGGCTCCTACAATGAGCAGTTCTTC,CASSLVGLAGSYNEQFF
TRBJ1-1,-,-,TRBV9,TGTGCCAGCAGCGTAGCGAGTCGAGAAGCTTTCTTT,CASSVASREAFF
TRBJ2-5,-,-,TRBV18,TGTGCCAGCTCACCGAACATGGAGAAGGGGGAGACCCAGTACTTC,CASSPNMEKGETQYF
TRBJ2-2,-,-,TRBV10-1,TGCGCCAGAGGACCTCGGACAACGAAAGGCACCGGGGAGCTGTTTTTT,CARGPRTTKGTGELFF
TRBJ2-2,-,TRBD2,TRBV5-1,TGCGCCAGCAGCGAGGCTAGTAGCGGGCTCCGTCTGGGCGGGGAGCTGTTTTTT,CASSEASSGLRLGGELFF
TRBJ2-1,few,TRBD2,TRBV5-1,TGCGCCAGCAGCTTGCGCAGCGGGAGTGGCGGTGAGCAGTTCTTC,CASSLRSGSGGEQFF
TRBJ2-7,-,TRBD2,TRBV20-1,TGCAGTGCTAGTAGTGGTTGGCGAGCGGGAGGGCGTGGGTACGAGCAGTACTTC,CSASSGWRAGGRGYEQYF
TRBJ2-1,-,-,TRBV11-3,TGTGCCAGCAGCTTAGACTCCCGAGGGCAGTTCTTC,CASSLDSRGQFF
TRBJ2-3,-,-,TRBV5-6,TGTGCCAGCAGCTTGGCCAGGGTTATCCGGGCAGATACGCAGTATTTT,CASSLARVIRADTQYF
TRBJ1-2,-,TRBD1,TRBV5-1,TGCGCCAGCAGCGCCGGGACAGGGACGTCTTATGGCTACACCTTC,CASSAGTGTSYGYTF
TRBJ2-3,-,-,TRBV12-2,TGTGCAAGTCGCTTAACACTAGCGGGAGTCTTTCCGATCAACACAGATACGCAGTATTTT,CASRLTLAGVFPINTDTQYF
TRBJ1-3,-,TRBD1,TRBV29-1,TGCAGCGCCACCAAAGACAGGGGTGGTGGAAACACCATATATTTT,CSATKDRGGGNTIYF
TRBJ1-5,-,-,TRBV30,TGTGCCTGGGGGGGGGCAGAGAAAAACCCCCAGCATTTT,CAWGGAEKNPQHF
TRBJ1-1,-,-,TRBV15,TGTGCCACCAGCCCCCCCCAGGGGAACACTGAAGCTTTCTTT,CATSPPQGNTEAFF
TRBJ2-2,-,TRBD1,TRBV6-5,TGTGCCAGCAAGAGGGACAGGGCGAACGGGGAGCTGTTTTTT,CASKRDRANGELFF
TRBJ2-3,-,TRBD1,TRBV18,TGTGCCAGCTCTCGTGACACAGGGGTTGGCACAGATACGCAGTATTTT,CASSRDTGVGTDTQYF
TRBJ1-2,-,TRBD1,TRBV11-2,TGTGCCAGCAGCTTAGATGGGGGGGACAGTACCTATGGCTACACCTTC,CASSLDGGDSTYGYTF
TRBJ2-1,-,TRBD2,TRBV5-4,TGTGCCAGCAGCTCAGGACTAGCGGATGAGCAGTTCTTC,CASSSGLADEQFF
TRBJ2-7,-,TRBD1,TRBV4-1,TGCGCCAGCAGCCAACGGGACAGGGAGGCCTACGAGCAGTACTTC,CASSQRDREAYEQYF
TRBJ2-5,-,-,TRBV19,TGTGCCAGTAGTAGCGATCGGGGGACCCAGTACTTC,CASSSDRGTQYF
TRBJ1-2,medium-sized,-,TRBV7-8,TGTGCCAGCAGCTTAGCTCTGGGACCGGATGGCTACACCTTC,CASSLALGPDGYTF
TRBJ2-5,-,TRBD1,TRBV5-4,TGTGCCAGCAGCCCAACACACACAGGGGACGAAGAGACCCAGTACTTC,CASSPTHTGDEETQYF
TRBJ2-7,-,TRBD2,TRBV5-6,TGTGCCAGCAGAGGGACTAGCGCCTACGAGCAGTACTTC,CASRGTSAYEQYF
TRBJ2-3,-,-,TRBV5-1,TGCGCCAGCCGTCGTTTCGGGGGAGAGGGCTCAGATACGCAGTATTTT,CASRRFGGEGSDTQYF
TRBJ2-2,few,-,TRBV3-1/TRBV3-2,TGTGCCAGCAGCCCCTCGAACACCGGGGAGCTGTTTTTT,CASSPSNTGELFF
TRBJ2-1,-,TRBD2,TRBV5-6,TGTGCCAGCAGCCCAACTCTAGCGGGAGTAAACAATGAGCAGTTCTTC,CASSPTLAGVNNEQFF
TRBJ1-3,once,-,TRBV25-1,TGTGCCAGCAGTGTAAATTGGGCCACCCGAGGAAACACCATATATTTT,CASSVNWATRGNTIYF
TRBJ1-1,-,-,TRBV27,TGTGCCAGCAGTAGAACCGGGACAACGAACACTGAAGCTTTCTTT,CASSRTGTTNTEAFF
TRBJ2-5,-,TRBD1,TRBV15,TGTGCCACCAGCAGAGGGACAGGGGGTTTAGAGACCCAGTACTTC,CATSRGTGGLETQYF
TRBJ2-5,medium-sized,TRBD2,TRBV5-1,TGCGCCAGCAGCACAAGCGGGGGGGTCCAAGAGACCCAGTACTTC,CASSTSGGVQETQYF
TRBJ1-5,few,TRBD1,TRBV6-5,TGTGCCAGCAGTCTCGCGGGACAGGGTCACCAGCCCCAGCATTTT,CASSLAGQGHQPQHF
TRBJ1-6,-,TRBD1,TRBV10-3,TGTGCCATCAGTACCGGGACAGGGAGCGGTTCACCCCTCCACTTT,CAISTGTGSGSPLHF
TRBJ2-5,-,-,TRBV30,TGTGCCTGGAGTAACTCGGGGGGCGGGGAGACCCAGTACTTC,CAWSNSGGGETQYF
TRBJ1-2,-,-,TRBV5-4,TGTGCCAGCAGCTTGGACAGCTATGGCTACACCTTC,CASSLDSYGYTF
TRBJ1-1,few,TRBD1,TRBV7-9,TGTGCCAGCAACCTCGGGACAGCCGTCTATGAAGCTTTCTTT,CASNLGTAVYEAFF
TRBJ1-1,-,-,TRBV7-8,TGTGCCAGCAGCTTAGGGACAGCGAACACTGAAGCTTTCTTT,CASSLGTANTEAFF
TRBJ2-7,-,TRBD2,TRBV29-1,TGCAGCGGGGGGACTAGACTCTACGAGCAGTACTTC,CSGGTRLYEQYF
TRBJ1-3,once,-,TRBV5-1,TGCGCCAGCAGCTTGGCCCCACAGGGCCTCTCTGGAAACACCATATATTTT,CASSLAPQGLSGNTIYF
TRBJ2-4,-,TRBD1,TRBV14,TGTGCCAGCAGCCAAGTAGGACAGGGGGTAGTGGATCAGTACTTC,CASSQVGQGVVDQYF
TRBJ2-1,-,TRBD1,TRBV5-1,TGCGCCAGCAGCTTACCGGGACAGGTCAATGAGCAGTTCTTC,CASSLPGQVNEQFF
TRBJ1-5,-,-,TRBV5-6,TGTGCCAGCAGCTTGTGGGGTCAGCCCCAGCATTTT,CASSLWGQPQHF
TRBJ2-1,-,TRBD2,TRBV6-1,TGTGCCAGCAGTGAAGCTAGCGGGGGTTACAATGAGCAGTTCTTC,CASSEASGGYNEQFF
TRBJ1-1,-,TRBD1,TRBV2,TGTGCCAGCACACCGGGACAGGGGGTTGAAGCTTTCTTT,CASTPGQGVEAFF
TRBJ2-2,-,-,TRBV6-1,TGTGCCAGCAGTGATTTAAGAATCTTCGAGGGGGTGAACACCGGGGAGCTGTTTTTT,CASSDLRIFEGVNTGELFF
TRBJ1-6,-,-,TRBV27,TGTGCCAGCAGTTTGGGGAGCAGCTCACCCCTCCACTTT,CASSLGSSSPLHF
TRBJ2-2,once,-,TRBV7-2,TGTGCCAGCAGCCCCCGGGGACTCGCCGGGGAGCTGTTTTTT,CASSPRGLAGELFF
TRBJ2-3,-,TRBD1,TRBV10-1,TGCGCCAGCATGGAAGGGACAGGGGGCACAGATACGCAGTATTTT,CASMEGTGGTDTQYF
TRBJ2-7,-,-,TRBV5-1,TGCGCCAGCAGCTTGAACTACCACGAGCAGTACTTC,CASSLNYHEQYF
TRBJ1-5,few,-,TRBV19,TGTGCCAGTAGTATAGTGCGGACAAAAGGAGCGAGCAATCAGCCCCAGCATTTT,CASSIVRTKGASNQPQHF
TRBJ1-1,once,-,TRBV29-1,TGCAGCGTTGAAGAGCCGGGGTCTTTCACTGAAGCTTTCTTT,CSVEEPGSFTEAFF
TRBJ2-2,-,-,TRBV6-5,TGTGCCAGCAGTTACTCACCAAGACAGAGCACCGGGGAGCTGTTTTTT,CASSYSPRQSTGELFF
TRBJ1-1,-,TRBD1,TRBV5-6,TGTGCCAGCAGTTCACAGGGGGCTCTTGAAGCTTTCTTT,CASSSQGALEAFF